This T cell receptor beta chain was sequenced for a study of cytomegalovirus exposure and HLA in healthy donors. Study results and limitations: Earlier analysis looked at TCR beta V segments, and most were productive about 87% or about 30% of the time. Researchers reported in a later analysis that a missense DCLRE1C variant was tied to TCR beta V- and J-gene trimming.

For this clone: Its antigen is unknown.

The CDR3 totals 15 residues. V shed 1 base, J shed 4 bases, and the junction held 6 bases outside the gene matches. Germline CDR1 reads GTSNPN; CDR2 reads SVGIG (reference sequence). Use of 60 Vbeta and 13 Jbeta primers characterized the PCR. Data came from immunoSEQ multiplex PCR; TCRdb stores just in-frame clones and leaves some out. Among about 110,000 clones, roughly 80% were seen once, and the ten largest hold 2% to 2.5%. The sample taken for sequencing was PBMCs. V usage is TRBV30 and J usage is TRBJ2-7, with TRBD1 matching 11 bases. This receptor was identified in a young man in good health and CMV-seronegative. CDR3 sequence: CAWSEPGQGVYEQYF. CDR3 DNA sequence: TGTGCCTGGAGTGAACCGGGACAGGGGGTATACGAGCAGTACTTC. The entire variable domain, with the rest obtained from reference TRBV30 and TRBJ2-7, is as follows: SQTIHQWPATLVQPVGSPLSLECTVEGTSNPNLYWYRQAAGRGLQLLFYSVGIGQISSEVPQNLSASRPQDRQFILSSKKLLLSDSGFYLCAWSEPGQGVYEQYFGPGTRLTVT.